The present TCR beta chain was sequenced within a study of shared clonotypes between healthy human individuals. Study-wide findings and caveats: Roughly 4.6% of naive CD4 clonotypes were common to a few donors. The study found lower generation probabilities in non-shared clonotypes than in those shared by all four donors.

In the case of this clone: Its specificity is unknown.

Method: immunoSEQ multiplex PCR; TCRdb's copy keeps in-frame clones and lacks some. In the table there are about 680,000 clones, roughly 70% of which are singletons. It was into CD45RA+ naive and CD45RA-negative memory subsets that the CD4+ cells were split. The ends lost 4 bases at V and 3 bases at J; junction bases unmatched: 12. CDR3 length equals 16 residues. Germline CDR1 and CDR2: SGHRS and YFSETQ. Sequenced input: memory CD4+ T cells sorted from blood. Subset denoted: CD45RA-negative fraction. The V gene is TRBV5-1, the J gene TRBJ2-7; 8 bases fit TRBD2. The sequence was obtained from a woman aged 25 to 45 in good health. In nucleotides, the CDR3 is TGCGCCAGCAGCCTGCGGCCAGGACTAGCTCACTACGAGCAGTACTTC. Residues: CASSLRPGLAHYEQYF.